Listed here are 30 T cell receptor beta chains from one sample, sequenced in a study of T cells in Graves' hyperthyroidism and ophthalmopathy. Template material for amplifying TCR beta CDR3 regions consisted of RNA transcripts. First-round RT-PCR targeting the TCR CDR3 was performed with the HTBI primer set. TCRdb re-analysed the multiplex PCR reads in MiXCR, keeping a single row per CDR3 protein. The sample includes roughly 700,000 distinct CDR3 sequences, roughly 32% seen only once; the top ten take less than 40%. The sequenced sample consisted of blood. The receptors were sampled from a woman between 40 and 50 years old with Graves' hyperthyroidism.

This clonotype was detected a few times. The chain joins TRBV20-1 to TRBJ2-7; D perhaps matches TRBD1 (6 bases). V lost 5 bases to trimming and J lost 2 bases, with 13 bases between them. From germline, CDR1 is DFQATT and CDR2 SNEGSKA (reference sequence). The CDR3 has 13 residues. The CDR3 spells CSASGVGAYEQYF. Here the CDR3 DNA reads TGCAGTGCTTCAGGGGTTGGAGCCTACGAGCAGTACTTC.

This clonotype was seen more than once but under ten times. The chain couples TRBV19 to TRBJ1-5, with 7 bases fitting TRBD1. The CDR3 covers 14 residues. Trimming cost V 6 bases and J 6 bases; bases outside gene matches: 8. Per the germline V gene, CDR1 is LNHDA and CDR2 is SQIVND (reference sequence). CDR3 sequence reads: CASRTTGVAQPQHF. CDR3 DNA sequence: TGTGCCAGTAGAACCACAGGGGTGGCTCAGCCCCAGCATTTT.

The chain is built from TRBV25-1 and TRBJ2-7; D may be TRBD1 or TRBD2 (5 bases each). This CDR3 region has 15 residues. CDR1 is MGHDK, CDR2 SYGVNS, per germline. V lost 6 bases and J lost 4, with 19 bases in between. The CDR3, as DNA: TGTGCCAGCAGGGTTCCGTGGGGGTTTACGTACGAGCAGTACTTC. Its protein is CASRVPWGFTYEQYF.

There are many counts of this clonotype. The rearrangement joins TRBV2 to TRBJ1-1; 7 bases are a match to TRBD1. This CDR3 comprises 14 residues. Trimming cost V 7 bases and J 1 base; bases outside gene matches: 6. Germline CDR1 and CDR2: SNHLY and FYNNEI. CDR3 nucleotide sequence: TGTGCCAGCACCTACACAGGGGCGAACACTGAAGCTTTCTTT. Its protein is CASTYTGANTEAFF. The full variable domain, completed using reference TRBV2 and TRBJ1-1, is EPEVTQTPSHQVTQMGQEVILRCVPISNHLYFYWYRQILGQKVEFLVSFYNNEISEKSEIFDDQFSVERPDGSNFTLKIRSTKLEDSAMYFCASTYTGANTEAFFGQGTRLTVV.

This clonotype was counted at least ten times. V gene TRBV7-9 combines with J gene TRBJ1-6; D possibly corresponds to TRBD1 (5 bases). Germline values: CDR1 SEHNR, CDR2 FQNEAQ (reference sequence). Trimming stripped 5 bases from V and 10 bases from J, with 18 bases between. The CDR3 has 15 residues. CDR3 in amino acids: CASSHPEGTESPLHF. For the CDR3, the DNA is TGTGCCAGCAGCCATCCTGAGGGGACGGAATCACCCCTCCACTTT.

This clonotype was found many times. V is TRBV7-8 and J is TRBJ1-5; possibly TRBD1 for D (6 bases). There are 14 residues in the CDR3. Germline CDR1 and CDR2: SGHVS and FQNEAQ. Trimming took 4 bases from V and 7 from J, leaving 14 bases between them. CDR3 nucleotides: TGTGCCAGCAGCTCAGAGGGGGGGTCGCAGCCCCAGCATTTT. Protein sequence: CASSSEGGSQPQHF.

Regarding this clonotype: With a much larger clone just one base away, this may be a read error. The CDR3 DNA is TGCAGTCAGACAGGGGGAGGGACCCAGTACTTC. Its protein is CSQTGGGTQYF. The V call is TRBV20-1, the J call TRBJ2-5; 9 bases line up with TRBD1. V lost 8 bases and J lost 7; bases outside the gene matches: 5. Germline V gives CDR1 DFQATT, CDR2 SNEGSKA (reference sequence). This CDR3 spans 11 amino acids.

The rearrangement links TRBV4-3 to TRBJ1-1; possibly TRBD1 for D (5 bases). Germline CDR1 reads LGHNA; CDR2 reads YSLEER. The CDR3 extends over 15 amino acids. Trimming shortened V by 1 base and J by 3 bases, and 12 bases separated the two germline ends. The CDR3 protein is CASSQVLGVHTEAFF. CDR3 DNA sequence: TGCGCCAGCAGCCAAGTATTAGGGGTACACACTGAAGCTTTCTTT.

For this clonotype: One base away lies a much larger clone, so this may be a sequencing read error. CDR3: CSARDPYNNRPQHF. CDR3 in DNA: TGCAGTGCTAGAGATCCGTACAACAATCGGCCCCAGCATTTT. This chain joins TRBV20-1 and TRBJ1-5; the D is unclear. The germline V gene has CDR1 DFQATT and CDR2 SNEGSKA (reference sequence). CDR3 length: 14 amino acids.

For this clonotype: One junction end disagrees with the germline gene, perhaps due to a read error. V gene TRBV6-5 combines with J gene TRBJ2-5; 11 bases fit TRBD1. The length of the CDR3 is 16 residues. Looked up from germline, CDR1 is MNHEY and CDR2 is SVGAGI. In DNA form, the CDR3 reads TGTGCCAGCAGGCTCGCGGACAGGGGGCCTCTAAAGACCCGGTACTTC. Its translation is CASRLADRGPLKTRYF.

The table lists this clonotype with many counts. The chain's CDR3 is CASSQGSAGGNSPLHF. For the CDR3, the DNA is TGCGCCAGCAGCCAAGGGAGCGCAGGGGGTAATTCACCCCTCCACTTT. The chain couples TRBV4-3 to TRBJ1-6; 7 bases align to TRBD1. Germline assignment: CDR1 LGHNA and CDR2 YSLEER. There are 16 residues in the CDR3. Unmatched junction bases numbered 6, after V lost 1 base and J lost 6 bases.

The chain links TRBV29-1 to TRBJ2-5; TRBD2 matches 8 bases. The end of the DNA fits TRBJ2-1 better, so the J call may be wrong. The CDR3 loop spans 13 amino acids. Germline lookup yields CDR1 SQVTM and CDR2 ANQGSEA. DNA for the CDR3: TGCAGCGTTGAAGTCGCGGGAGGAGGTGAGCAGTTCTTC. Translated: CSVEVAGGGEQFF.

This clonotype was picked up many times. The chain is built from TRBV15 and TRBJ1-5, with D tentatively TRBD1 (5 bases). Trimming left V 0 bases short and J 5 bases short, with 11 bases between. Germline-derived CDR1 and CDR2 are LNHNV and YYDKDF (reference sequence). The CDR3 extends over 15 amino acids. The chain's CDR3 is CATSRDRGLHQPQHF. In nucleotides, the CDR3 is TGTGCCACCAGCAGAGATAGGGGCCTACATCAGCCCCAGCATTTT.

This clonotype was seen many times. The chain combines TRBV7-2 with TRBJ2-5; a possible D gene is TRBD2 (5 bases). Germline CDR1 is SGHTA and CDR2 is FQGNSA. Deletions cut 1 base from V and 7 bases from J, with 13 bases between. The CDR3 is 14 amino acids. The CDR3 DNA follows: TGTGCCAGCAGCTTAGTTGGGGAGCCTGGGACCCAGTACTTC. It is translated as CASSLVGEPGTQYF.

The chain couples TRBV5-1 to TRBJ2-5; 9 bases align to TRBD2. The CDR3 spans 15 residues. Looked up from germline, CDR1 is SGHRS and CDR2 is YFSETQ. Unmatched junction bases numbered 3, after V lost 0 bases and J lost 3 bases. The CDR3 coding sequence is TGCGCCAGCAGCTTGGCCTCTAGCGGGAAAGAGACCCAGTACTTC. Its protein is CASSLASSGKETQYF.

This clonotype was detected many times. The rearrangement links TRBV7-9 to TRBJ2-7; D gene ambiguous. Germline V gives CDR1 SEHNR, CDR2 FQNEAQ (reference sequence). The CDR3 has 12 amino acids. V was trimmed by 3 bases and J by 6 bases, leaving 9 bases between them. CDR3 DNA sequence: TGTGCCAGCAGCTTGGTTTCCGGCGAGCAGTACTTC. This sequence encodes CASSLVSGEQYF.

This clonotype was recorded many times. This chain joins TRBV7-6 and TRBJ2-7; 8 positions match TRBD1. V was pared by 1 base and J by 3 bases, with 8 bases of the junction left unmatched. CDR3 length equals 16 residues. The germline gives CDR1 SGHVS, CDR2 FNYEAQ. The CDR3 DNA follows: TGTGCCAGCAGCTTAGGTTCTTCAGGGGGCGGCTACGAGCAGTACTTC. Translated, it gives CASSLGSSGGGYEQYF.

The rearrangement links TRBV12-3 or TRBV12-4 to TRBJ2-5, with 14 bases identical to TRBD2. This CDR3 has 19 residues. V dropped 4 bases and J dropped 5; count of bases not matched to a gene: 15. This CDR3 reads CASSSGLAGVLVWRETQYF. In DNA form, the CDR3 reads TGTGCCAGCAGTTCGGGACTAGCGGGAGTACTAGTATGGCGGGAGACCCAGTACTTC.

This clonotype has just one count. This chain joins TRBV11-3 and TRBJ2-2; 7 bases map to TRBD1. V was clipped by 6 bases and J by 0 bases; unmatched bases: 13. CDR3 length: 18 amino acids. Germline V gene data show CDR1 as SGHNT and CDR2 as YENEEA. As DNA, the CDR3 is TGTGCCAGCAGTTCTCCGGGACAGAGAACATCGAACACCGGGGAGCTGTTTTTT. Amino acid sequence: CASSSPGQRTSNTGELFF.

This clonotype has a handful of counts. The chain recombines TRBV29-1 with TRBJ1-1; D is unclear. CDR1 is SQVTM and CDR2 is ANQGSEA in the germline V gene. The CDR3 is made up of 13 amino acids. The ends were cut back, 6 bases at V and 5 bases at J, with 16 bases in the middle. CDR3 DNA: TGCAGCGTCAGTAAGGCCTCCGATACTGAAGCTTTCTTT. This encodes CSVSKASDTEAFF.

This chain uses TRBV5-4 with TRBJ1-5; no reliable D call. In germline, CDR1 is SGHNT, CDR2 YYREEE (reference sequence). Trimming took off 4 bases at V and 9 bases at J, with 2 bases between the two ends. CDR3 length: 9 amino acids. The CDR3 DNA sequence: TGTGCCAGCAGCGGGCCCCAGCATTTT. This translates into CASSGPQHF.

This chain joins TRBV10-3 and TRBJ2-7; D gene ambiguous. This CDR3 is 13 amino acids long. Trimming took 10 bases from V and 6 from J, leaving 19 bases between them. In germline, CDR1 is ENHRY, CDR2 SYGVKD. CDR3 region: CASAAGTLREQYF. In nucleotides, the CDR3 is TGTGCCAGCGCGGCAGGTACTCTCCGCGAGCAGTACTTC.

This clonotype was detected a few times. The genes are TRBV3-1 and TRBJ1-6; tentative D call: TRBD1 (5 bases). The CDR3 spans 16 residues. V was clipped by 1 base and J by 8 bases, with 15 bases between them. Germline V gives CDR1 LGHDT, CDR2 YNNKEL (reference sequence). CDR3 sequence: CASSQGGQGAHSPLHF. The CDR3 coding sequence is TGTGCCAGCAGCCAAGGAGGGCAGGGAGCCCATTCACCCCTCCACTTT.

The chain joins TRBV3-1 to TRBJ2-6; D gene ambiguous. The germline V and J ends were trimmed by 8 bases and 0 bases, with 5 bases remaining between them. CDR3 length equals 13 residues. Germline CDR1 LGHDT, CDR2 YNNKEL (reference sequence). This CDR3 is CASGPSGANVLTF. CDR3 in DNA: TGTGCCAGCGGACCCTCTGGGGCCAACGTCCTGACTTTC.

This clonotype was found many times. V gene TRBV25-1 combines with J gene TRBJ2-7; 7 nucleotides line up with TRBD1. This CDR3 comprises 15 residues. Germline lookup yields CDR1 MGHDK and CDR2 SYGVNS. J gave up 2 bases and V 1 base, and 5 bases lay outside the gene matches. The chain's CDR3 is CASSESGRGTYEQYF. The CDR3 coding sequence is TGTGCCAGCAGTGAATCCGGCAGGGGGACCTACGAGCAGTACTTC.

The chain carries TRBV7-2 and TRBJ2-5; 7 positions agree with TRBD1. Matching the DNA end better, TRBJ2-1 makes the J call doubtful. The germline gives CDR1 SGHTA, CDR2 FQGNSA. The CDR3 consists of 13 residues. CDR3 coding DNA: TGTGCCAGCAGCTTAGGAGGGGGCGTTGAGCAGTTCTTC. Residues: CASSLGGGVEQFF.

This clonotype appeared many times. The V call is TRBV7-9, the J call TRBJ2-7, with D possibly TRBD1 on 6 matching bases. V was cut by 8 bases and J by 1 base, with 18 bases left in between. CDR3 length: 15 residues. CDR1 and CDR2 (germline): SEHNR, FQNEAQ (reference sequence). The CDR3 sequence: CASAALGTLSYEQYF. The CDR3 DNA reads TGTGCCAGCGCCGCCCTGGGGACATTATCCTACGAGCAGTACTTC. The full variable domain, completed using reference TRBV7-9 and TRBJ2-7, is DTGVSQNPRHKITKRGQNVTFRCDPISEHNRLYWYRQTLGQGPEFLTYFQNEAQLEKSRLLSDRFSAERPKGSFSTLEIQRTEQGDSAMYLCASAALGTLSYEQYFGPGTRLTVT.

This clonotype was counted at least ten times. The CDR3 sequence is CASSLESAGGQETQYF. CDR3 bases: TGTGCCAGCAGCTTAGAGTCCGCGGGGGGACAAGAGACCCAGTACTTC. The chain uses TRBV11-2 and TRBJ2-5; 8 bases are a match to TRBD2. The junction had 5 bases not matched to a gene; V was cut back by 0 bases and J by 2 bases. Germline lookup yields CDR1 SGHAT and CDR2 FQNNGV. The CDR3 totals 16 residues.

This clonotype was seen only a few times. The chain carries TRBV4-3 and TRBJ1-1; D may be TRBD1 (5 bases). Germline V gene lookup returns CDR1 LGHNA and CDR2 YSLEER. The V and J ends lost 0 bases and 5 bases respectively, with 10 bases between them. CDR3 length: 14 residues. This chain's CDR3 is CASSQDRDGTEAFF. The CDR3 nucleotides read TGCGCCAGCAGCCAAGACAGGGATGGGACTGAAGCTTTCTTT.

The gene calls are TRBV20-1 and TRBJ2-7; 9 nucleotides align to TRBD1. V shed 5 bases, J shed 3 bases, and the junction held 11 bases outside the gene matches. Germline assignment: CDR1 DFQATT and CDR2 SNEGSKA (reference sequence). The CDR3 is 15 residues long. CDR3 bases: TGCAGTGCTGCCGCCTCCGGGACAGGGATCTACGAGCAGTACTTC. This encodes CSAAASGTGIYEQYF.